The following is a TCR beta chain sequence with its context. What it binds is unknown. Measured with immunoSEQ multiplex PCR; TCRdb has only the in-frame clones, and not every one. The repertoire includes about a million clones, approximately 77% of them detected once, and 0.89% sits in the top ten. This sample is drawn from a study of shared clonotypes between healthy human individuals. Study-level information: CD4 naive and CD4 memory each took three plates per donor, while CD8 naive took two and CD8 memory one. Whole-study findings and limits: Collection of samples was limited to blood; tissue repertoires likely differ.

This CDR3 has 13 amino acids. Germline V CDR1 and CDR2: KGHSH, LQKENI. V shed 6 bases and J shed 3 bases, with 11 bases lying between them. The rearrangement links TRBV18 to TRBJ1-2, with D maybe TRBD1 (6 bases). Sequenced input: memory CD4+ T cells from PBMCs. Subset reported: CD45RA-negative fraction. This TCR derives from a man aged 18 to 29 in good health. Some clones in this sample may be carry-over from other donors' samples. CDR3 nucleotides: TGTGCCAGCTCTGCAGGGGAGGACTATGGCTACACCTTC. It encodes CASSAGEDYGYTF.